This TCR beta chain emerged from a study of blood T cell repertoires in COVID-19. The assay was immunoSEQ multiplex PCR, and TCRdb's table has in-frame clones only and misses some. The sample records around 26,000 clones, more than 70% being singletons. With 5 bases clipped from V and 4 bases from J, the junction kept 4 bases outside the gene matches. This CDR3 has 13 residues. Germline V gene data show CDR1 as WSHSY and CDR2 as SAAADI. The sample consisted of peripheral blood. The receptor comes from a human donor in a cohort sampled during active COVID-19. The rearrangement links TRBV10-2 to TRBJ1-2; 7 bases agree with TRBD1. CDR3 sequence: CASSPDRTYGYTF. The CDR3 DNA sequence: TGCGCCAGCAGTCCGGACAGGACCTATGGCTACACCTTC.